These T cell receptor beta chains were read from a single sample in a study of Ad26.COV2.S vaccination and SARS-CoV-2 variants. TCRdb keeps only in-frame clones here, not all; method: immunoSEQ multiplex PCR. The sample includes roughly 680,000 clones, roughly nine tenths seen only once; the top ten take over 1.3%. The specimen was peripheral blood, collected in a trial of Ad26.COV2.S vaccine versus placebo. Receptors were obtained from a person between 18 and 65 years old who received the Ad26.COV2.S COVID-19 vaccine or a placebo. The CDR3 runs from the conserved cysteine through the conserved F or W. A D gene is named only where the DNA matches it firmly. The size field is filled for only some rows; it gives once, few, many or a size class.

V	D	J	size	CDR3	DNA
TRBV9	-	TRBJ2-7	-	CASSVGGQGNEQYF	TGTGCCAGCAGCGTAGGGGGTCAGGGAAACGAGCAGTACTTC
TRBV18	TRBD1	TRBJ2-3	-	CASSLITGVSTDTQYF	TGTGCCAGCTCACTGATTACAGGGGTTAGCACAGATACGCAGTATTTT
TRBV7-9	TRBD1	TRBJ2-4	-	CASSSDDRGVAKNIQYF	TGTGCCAGCAGTTCGGACGACAGGGGAGTAGCCAAAAACATTCAGTACTTC
TRBV10-3	-	TRBJ1-2	-	CAISKGTNGYTF	TGTGCCATCAGCAAGGGGACAAATGGCTACACCTTC
TRBV18	-	TRBJ2-7	-	CASSPGHYEQYF	TGTGCCAGCTCGCCGGGACACTACGAGCAGTACTTC
TRBV19	-	TRBJ2-1	-	CASGRGGRSSYNEQFF	TGTGCCAGTGGTAGAGGGGGTAGAAGCTCCTACAATGAGCAGTTCTTC
TRBV5-1	TRBD2	TRBJ2-3	-	CASSLSTSGAGDTQYF	TGCGCCAGCAGCCTTTCGACTAGCGGGGCCGGAGATACGCAGTATTTT
TRBV7-6	-	TRBJ2-5	-	CASSLTGQPQETQYF	TGTGCCAGCAGCTTAACTGGGCAGCCCCAAGAGACCCAGTACTTC
TRBV29-1	TRBD1	TRBJ1-4	-	CSVGTGSTNEKLFF	TGCAGCGTTGGGACAGGGAGCACTAATGAAAAACTGTTTTTT
TRBV7-6	TRBD2	TRBJ2-1	once	CASSGGRTSAADNEQFF	TGTGCCAGCAGCGGGGGTAGGACTAGCGCAGCCGACAATGAGCAGTTCTTC
TRBV5-1	TRBD1	TRBJ2-7	-	CASSKPGQGYEQYF	TGCGCCAGCAGCAAACCGGGACAGGGGTACGAGCAGTACTTC
TRBV5-6	TRBD2	TRBJ2-7	-	CASSDRDYQSYEQYF	TGTGCCAGCAGCGACCGGGACTATCAATCCTACGAGCAGTACTTC
TRBV7-8	-	TRBJ1-5	-	CASSLEVSLTHRQPQHF	TGTGCCAGCAGCTTAGAGGTTTCGCTGACCCACCGACAGCCCCAGCATTTT
TRBV7-2	-	TRBJ2-1	-	CASSLAGSNEQFF	TGTGCCAGCAGCTTAGCGGGTTCCAATGAGCAGTTCTTC
TRBV7-9	TRBD1	TRBJ1-5	-	CASSPDRGGNQPQHF	TGTGCCAGCAGCCCGGACAGGGGGGGCAATCAGCCCCAGCATTTT
TRBV30	TRBD2	TRBJ2-6	-	CACSGGGSGANVLTF	TGTGCCTGCTCGGGGGGTGGTTCTGGGGCCAACGTCCTGACTTTC
TRBV5-1	-	TRBJ1-1	few	CASSLPRYGNTEAFF	TGCGCCAGCAGCTTGCCAAGGTATGGGAACACTGAAGCTTTCTTT
TRBV6-1	TRBD2	TRBJ2-1	-	CASSESRLAGGRIYNEQFF	TGTGCCAGCAGTGAAAGTCGACTAGCGGGAGGGAGAATCTACAATGAGCAGTTCTTC
TRBV7-7	-	TRBJ2-5	-	CASSLVSGEETQYF	TGTGCCAGCAGCTTAGTTTCCGGAGAAGAGACCCAGTACTTC
TRBV30	TRBD2	TRBJ2-7	-	CAWTPPGREGYEQYF	TGTGCCTGGACCCCGCCCGGTCGGGAGGGGTACGAGCAGTACTTC
TRBV6-2/TRBV6-3	TRBD2	TRBJ2-1	-	CASSPRGGEQFF	TGTGCCAGCAGCCCCCGGGGGGGTGAGCAGTTCTTC
TRBV14	TRBD1	TRBJ2-5	-	CASSQDFWDRGGETQYF	TGTGCCAGCAGCCAAGATTTTTGGGACAGGGGAGGGGAGACCCAGTACTTC
TRBV5-1	-	TRBJ1-6	-	CASSLASENSPLHF	TGCGCCAGCAGCTTGGCGTCAGAAAATTCACCCCTCCACTTT
TRBV5-1	TRBD2	TRBJ2-7	-	CASSRTSGGDTYEQYF	TGCGCCAGCAGCCGGACTAGCGGGGGGGATACCTACGAGCAGTACTTC
TRBV30	-	TRBJ1-3	-	CAWSRGPGNTIYF	TGTGCCTGGAGTCGGGGACCTGGAAACACCATATATTTT
TRBV9	TRBD2	TRBJ2-5	-	CASSGGTSVQETQYF	TGTGCCAGCAGCGGAGGGACTAGCGTCCAAGAGACCCAGTACTTC
TRBV30	-	TRBJ1-3	-	CAWRYTIYF	TGTGCCTGGAGATACACCATATATTTT
TRBV18	-	TRBJ1-1	-	CASSPYEGEGNTEAFF	TGTGCCAGCTCACCGTATGAGGGTGAGGGGAACACTGAAGCTTTCTTT
TRBV5-1	-	TRBJ1-5	-	CASSLAGGASQPQHF	TGCGCCAGCAGCTTGGCCGGAGGGGCAAGTCAGCCCCAGCATTTT
TRBV6-5	-	TRBJ1-2	-	CASRRGGVDYGYTF	TGTGCCAGCAGGCGAGGTGGGGTTGATTATGGCTACACCTTC
TRBV18	TRBD2	TRBJ2-1	-	CASSPYGSGGPFIEFF	TGTGCCAGCTCACCCTACGGGAGCGGGGGCCCGTTTATTGAGTTCTTC
TRBV24-1	-	TRBJ1-2	-	CATSGGRSYGYTF	TGTGCCACCAGTGGCGGACGGAGCTATGGCTACACCTTC
TRBV18	-	TRBJ2-3	-	CASSPSGVVDTQYF	TGTGCCAGCTCACCATCGGGGGTGGTAGATACGCAGTATTTT
TRBV10-3	TRBD1	TRBJ1-1	-	CAITTGTGNTEAFF	TGTGCCATAACAACTGGGACAGGGAACACTGAAGCTTTCTTT
TRBV5-6	-	TRBJ1-6	-	CASSLGRAVRNSPLHF	TGTGCCAGCAGCTTGGGCAGGGCCGTTCGAAATTCACCCCTCCACTTT
TRBV24-1	TRBD1	TRBJ2-5	-	CATPSPRDRGRETQYF	TGTGCCACCCCTAGCCCCCGGGACAGGGGGCGAGAGACCCAGTACTTC
TRBV12-3/TRBV12-4	-	TRBJ2-3	-	CASSRLVGDTQYF	TGTGCCAGCAGCCGACTAGTGGGGGATACGCAGTATTTT
TRBV27	-	TRBJ2-1	-	CASAVVRAGGWFF	TGTGCCAGCGCAGTTGTGAGAGCAGGGGGGTGGTTCTTC
TRBV2	-	TRBJ2-7	-	CASSVGQGLYEQYF	TGTGCCAGCAGTGTAGGGCAGGGGCTCTACGAGCAGTACTTC
TRBV5-1	-	TRBJ2-2	-	CASSLAGTDSGELFF	TGCGCCAGCAGCTTGGCCGGGACGGATTCCGGGGAGCTGTTTTTT
TRBV6-6	TRBD2	TRBJ2-3	-	CASHPGRAGSDTQYF	TGTGCCAGCCATCCCGGTCGAGCGGGGTCAGATACGCAGTATTTT
TRBV5-8	TRBD2	TRBJ2-5	-	CASSLDGGSLETQYF	TGTGCCAGCAGCTTGGACGGCGGGAGTTTAGAGACCCAGTACTTC
TRBV4-1	-	TRBJ2-7	-	CASSQAGRPQSTEQYF	TGCGCCAGCAGCCAAGCGGGGCGGCCCCAATCGACCGAGCAGTACTTC
TRBV6-5	TRBD1	TRBJ1-2	-	CASKTGTGYFYGYTF	TGTGCCAGCAAAACCGGGACAGGGTATTTCTATGGCTACACCTTC
TRBV7-2	-	TRBJ2-5	-	CASSYNGGETQYF	TGTGCCAGCAGCTATAATGGGGGAGAGACCCAGTACTTC
TRBV6-5	-	TRBJ2-7	-	CASSLGGGATYEQYF	TGTGCCAGCAGTTTGGGCGGCGGAGCTACGTACGAGCAGTACTTC
TRBV11-3	TRBD1	TRBJ1-2	-	CASSLDPVGQGDYGYTF	TGTGCCAGCAGCTTAGACCCTGTTGGGCAGGGGGATTATGGCTACACCTTC